This TCR beta chain was profiled in a study of blood T cell repertoires in COVID-19 (dated by TCRdb to the early 2020s). With regard to the full study: Samples from collaborators originated in the United States, Italy and Spain and spanned both the acute and convalescent phases of COVID-19. The material from the prospective study consisted of cDNA or gDNA derived from T cells, B-cell-depleted T cells, or PBMCs. Deeply sampled blood TCRbeta repertoires from subjects exposed to, actively infected with, or recovered from COVID-19 were included in the dataset. The repertoires were released in a freely available public database intended as a resource for research on the immune response to SARS-CoV-2. The samples were drawn from the first 160 participants of the ongoing ImmuneRACE study and from roughly 1,300 subjects provided by 6 global collaborators. Sample metadata almost always included a de-identified subject ID, COVID-19 status, age in years and sex. Where available, HLA class I and class II types were taken from metadata supplied by the sample provider and were not determined by assay-based typing.

The collaborating institutions used their own protocols to collect whole blood in K2EDTA tubes. Collaborator samples were shipped for TCRbeta analysis as frozen whole blood, isolated PBMCs, or DNA extracted from either sample type. What the work shows at the level of the full study, not this receptor alone: The amount of clinical and demographic metadata varied by source and participant and was provided uncurated.

TCRbeta CDR3 regions were amplified from genomic DNA by means of the immunoSEQ Assay, a bias-controlled multiplex PCR. On the authors' methods: The number of nucleated cells in each sample was estimated from the amplification of reference gene primers within the assay. To quantify the absolute abundance of each unique TCRbeta CDR3 rearrangement, sequence reads were collapsed and filtered. For each sample, productive Simpson clonality was calculated as the square root of Simpson's diversity index across productive rearrangements. TCRdb re-hosts the immuneACCESS table, in-frame sequences only. Its copies lack some clones; in the studies checked, an unresolved V gene accounts for under half of them, and the cause for the rest is not known. V and J calls and clone size are given by that table; D and trimming were obtained from the DNA. Within this sample are tens of thousands of clones, with about 91% of them counted one time only. The ten largest make up roughly 6% of the sample.

V ends up 4 bases short and J 10 bases short, with an unmatched junction base count of 7. Taken from cysteine to phenylalanine, the CDR3 has 14 residues. The read is trimmed to its CDR3 DNA, 42 bases read in frame from base 1. The germline V gene specifies SGHRS as CDR1 and YFSETQ as CDR2. As concerns this clone: Its antigen is currently not known. No clone much larger than this one lies a single base away; base qualities are absent.

Sample: peripheral blood. Here the chain combines TRBV5-1 and TRBJ2-1; 11 nucleotides in the junction match TRBD1. This clonotype originated in a woman aged 50 to 65 with acute or convalescent COVID-19. The CDR3 region has the sequence CASSGTGGPNEQFF. The nucleotide sequence reads as follows: TGCGCCAGCAGCGGGACAGGGGGGCCGAACGAGCAGTTCTTC. Reference TRBV5-1 and TRBJ2-1 genes cover what lies past the CDR3, so the full variable domain is KAGVTQTPRYLIKTRGQQVTLSCSPISGHRSVSWYQQTPGQGLQFLFEYFSETQRNKGNFPGRFSGRQFSNSRSEMNVSTLELGDSALYLCASSGTGGPNEQFFGPGTRLTVL.